A single sample gave rise to the 8 T cell receptor beta chains below, sequenced in a study of T cells expressing NK-cell markers. TCRdb reprocessed the 5' RACE reads and reports one entry per CDR3 protein, with no DNA. The repertoire table contains 200,000 to 300,000 distinct CDR3 sequences. The source material was blood T cells: a sorted CD56 or NKG2C T cell subset, CD4+ or CD8+ T cells, or bulk PBMC T cells (not recorded which). Receptors were obtained from a woman between 18 and 75 years old in good health.

The chain joins TRBV10-3 to TRBJ2-1. The CDR3 has 12 residues. The germline CDR1 and CDR2 sequences are ENHRY and SYGVKD. The CDR3 spells CAIRQHYNEQFF.

The chain links TRBV20-1 to TRBJ2-1; lacking DNA, the TRBD1 call made by TCRdb goes unchecked. Germline CDR1 is DFQATT and CDR2 is SNEGSKA (reference sequence). The CDR3 runs 14 residues. CDR3 sequence reads: CSAETGVSYNEQFF.

This chain uses TRBV19 with TRBJ2-1; the TCRdb call, TRBD2, lacks DNA for checking. Germline values: CDR1 LNHDA, CDR2 SQIVND (reference sequence). The CDR3 sequence is 13 residues long. The CDR3 region is CASSLAGGYEQFF.

The rearrangement uses TRBV10-3 and TRBJ2-1; no DNA is available, so the TRBD2 call from TCRdb remains unchecked. The germline V gene has CDR1 ENHRY and CDR2 SYGVKD. The CDR3 has 15 amino acids. CDR3 residues: CAISESRGSYNEQFF.

The chain employs TRBV5-4 and TRBJ2-1; the TRBD1 assignment by TCRdb is unverifiable without DNA. In germline, CDR1 is SGHNT, CDR2 YYREEE (reference sequence). The CDR3 extends over 15 amino acids. CDR3 residues: CASSPAQDAYNEQFF.

V usage is TRBV20-1 and J usage is TRBJ2-3; TCRdb's D gene call, TRBD2, goes unchecked for lack of DNA. The CDR3 runs 13 residues. CDR1 and CDR2 (germline): DFQATT, SNEGSKA (reference sequence). The CDR3 sequence is CSASSGSADTQYF.

V usage is TRBV20-1 and J usage is TRBJ1-1; TCRdb's D gene call, TRBD1, goes unchecked for lack of DNA. The CDR3 has 13 amino acids. The germline V gene encodes CDR1 DFQATT and CDR2 SNEGSKA (reference sequence). The chain's CDR3 is CSAWDRGSQGAFF.

This chain uses TRBV4-1 with TRBJ1-4; the TRBD1 assignment by TCRdb is unverifiable without DNA. Germline V lookup: CDR1 MGHRA, CDR2 YSYEKL. This CDR3 spans 16 amino acids. This chain's CDR3 is CASTYYRGQGDEKLFF.